The clone carrying this T cell receptor (beta chain) was counted at least ten times. Healthy donors' buffy coats yielded the PBMC. The starting material, duplicate vials of some 140,000 sorted CD8+ T cells per subset, provided the RNA. CDR3 size: 10 residues. Per the germline V gene, CDR1 is SNHLY and CDR2 is FYNNEI. Trimming removed 8 bases from V and 6 bases from J, with 5 bases in between. Investigators built TCR beta libraries using UMI-labeled 5' RACE. TCRdb re-analysed the 5' RACE reads in MiXCR, keeping a single row per CDR3 protein. Of 8,300 or so distinct CDR3 sequences in the sample, under 4% were seen once. This sample was included in a study of human CD8 memory T cell subsets.

This chain uses TRBV2 with TRBJ2-1; D remains ambiguous. The sample comprised CD8+ T cells from PBMCs. This clonotype was obtained from a human donor in good health. DNA for the CDR3: TGTGCCAGCGAAGGCAATGAGCAGTTCTTC. It specifies CASEGNEQFF.